These 3 T cell receptor beta chains were all obtained from the same sample, sequenced in a study of T cell responses to AZD1222 COVID-19 vaccine. Using immunoSEQ multiplex PCR, the repertoire was profiled, and TCRdb retains in-frame clones only, with some absent. The table records tens of thousands of clones, roughly 85% of them present only once. Here the sequenced sample was peripheral blood, taken 28 days after the second AZD1222 dose. The receptors come from an adult who received the AZD1222 COVID-19 vaccine.

The chain couples TRBV2 to TRBJ2-5; D may be TRBD1 (5 bases). The V end was cut by 4 bases, the J end by 10 bases, with 10 bases between. Germline V gene data show CDR1 as SNHLY and CDR2 as FYNNEI. The CDR3 covers 11 residues. CDR3 region: CASSGGADQYF. The CDR3 DNA is TGTGCCAGCAGTGGTGGGGCCGACCAGTACTTC.

This chain links TRBV19 with TRBJ1-2; TRBD1 might be the D (6 bases). Between the trimmed V and J ends, which lost 10 bases and 8 bases, there was a span of 17 bases. The germline V gene encodes CDR1 LNHDA and CDR2 SQIVND (reference sequence). The CDR3 contains 12 residues. CDR3 amino acids: CATGQGYEGYTF. CDR3 in DNA: TGTGCCACCGGCCAGGGGTATGAAGGCTACACCTTC. Drawing the rest from reference TRBV19 and TRBJ1-2, the complete variable domain is DGGITQSPKYLFRKEGQNVTLSCEQNLNHDAMYWYRQDPGQGLRLIYYSQIVNDFQKGDIAEGYSVSREKKESFPLTVTSAQKNPTAFYLCATGQGYEGYTFGSGTRLTVV.

The V gene is TRBV5-1, the J gene TRBJ1-5; perhaps TRBD1 as D (5 bases). V dropped 1 base and J dropped 3 bases, with 8 bases sitting between them. From germline, CDR1 is SGHRS and CDR2 YFSETQ. The CDR3 loop spans 14 amino acids. CDR3: CASSLSGLNQPQHF. In DNA form, the CDR3 reads TGCGCCAGCAGCTTGTCAGGGCTCAATCAGCCCCAGCATTTT.